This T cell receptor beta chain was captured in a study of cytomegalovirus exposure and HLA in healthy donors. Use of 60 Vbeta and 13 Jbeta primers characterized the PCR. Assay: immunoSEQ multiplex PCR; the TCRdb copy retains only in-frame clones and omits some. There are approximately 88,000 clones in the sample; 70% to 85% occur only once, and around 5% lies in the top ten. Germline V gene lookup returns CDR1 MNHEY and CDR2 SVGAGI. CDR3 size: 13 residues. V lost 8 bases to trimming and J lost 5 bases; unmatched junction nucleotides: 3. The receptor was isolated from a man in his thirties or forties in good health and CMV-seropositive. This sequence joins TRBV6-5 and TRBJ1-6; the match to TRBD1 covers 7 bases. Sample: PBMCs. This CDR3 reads CASGGQHNSPLHF. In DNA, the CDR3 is TGTGCCAGCGGGGGACAGCATAATTCACCCCTCCACTTT.